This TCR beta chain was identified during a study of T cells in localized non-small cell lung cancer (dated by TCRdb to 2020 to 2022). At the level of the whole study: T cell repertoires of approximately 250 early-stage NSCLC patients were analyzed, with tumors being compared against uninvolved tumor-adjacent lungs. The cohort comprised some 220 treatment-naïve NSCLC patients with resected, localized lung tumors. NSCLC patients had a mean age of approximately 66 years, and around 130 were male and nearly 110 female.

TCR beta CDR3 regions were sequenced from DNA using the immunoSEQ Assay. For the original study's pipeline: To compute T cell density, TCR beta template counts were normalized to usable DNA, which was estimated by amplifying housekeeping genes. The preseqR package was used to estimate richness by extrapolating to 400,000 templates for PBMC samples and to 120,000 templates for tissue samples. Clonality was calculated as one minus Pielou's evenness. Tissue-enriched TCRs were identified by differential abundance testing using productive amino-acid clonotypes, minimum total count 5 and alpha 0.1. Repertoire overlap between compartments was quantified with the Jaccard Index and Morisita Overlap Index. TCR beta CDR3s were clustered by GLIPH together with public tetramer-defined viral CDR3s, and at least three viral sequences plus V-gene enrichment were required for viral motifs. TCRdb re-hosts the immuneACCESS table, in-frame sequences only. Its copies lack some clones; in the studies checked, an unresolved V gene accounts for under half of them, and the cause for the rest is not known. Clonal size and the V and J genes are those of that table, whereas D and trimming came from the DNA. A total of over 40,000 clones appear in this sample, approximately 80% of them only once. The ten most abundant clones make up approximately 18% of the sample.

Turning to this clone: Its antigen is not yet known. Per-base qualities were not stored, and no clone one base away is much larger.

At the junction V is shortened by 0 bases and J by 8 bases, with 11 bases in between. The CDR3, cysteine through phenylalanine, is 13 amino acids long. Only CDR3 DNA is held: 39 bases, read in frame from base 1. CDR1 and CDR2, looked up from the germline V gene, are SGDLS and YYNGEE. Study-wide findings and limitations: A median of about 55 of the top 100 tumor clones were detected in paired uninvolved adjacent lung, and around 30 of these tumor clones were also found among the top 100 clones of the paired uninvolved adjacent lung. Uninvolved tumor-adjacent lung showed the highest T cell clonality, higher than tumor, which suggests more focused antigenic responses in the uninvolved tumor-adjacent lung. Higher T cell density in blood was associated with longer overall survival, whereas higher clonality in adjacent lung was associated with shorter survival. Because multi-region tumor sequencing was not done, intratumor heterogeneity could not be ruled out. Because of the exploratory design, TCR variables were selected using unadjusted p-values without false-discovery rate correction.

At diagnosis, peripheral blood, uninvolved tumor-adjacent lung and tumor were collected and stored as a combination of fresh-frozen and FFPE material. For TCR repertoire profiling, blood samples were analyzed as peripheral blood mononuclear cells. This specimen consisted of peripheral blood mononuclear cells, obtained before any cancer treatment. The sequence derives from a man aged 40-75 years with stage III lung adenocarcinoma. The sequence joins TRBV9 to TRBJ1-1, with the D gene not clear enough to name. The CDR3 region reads CASSVGGRREAFF. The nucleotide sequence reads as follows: TGTGCCAGCAGCGTAGGTGGGCGGAGAGAAGCTTTCTTT.